The 4 T cell receptor beta chains presented below share a single source sample, sequenced in a study of Tregs in tolerant kidney transplant recipients. Clones were sequenced by immunoSEQ multiplex PCR, and TCRdb holds only the in-frame ones, with some missing. This sample has tens of thousands of clones, with 80% to 95% found just once. The sample was CD4+ T cells from blood, taken before the transplant. The source of these receptors is a human donor who received a combined kidney and bone marrow transplant.

The chain links TRBV19 to TRBJ1-5; 7 positions agree with TRBD1. The CDR3 consists of 15 residues. Germline values: CDR1 LNHDA, CDR2 SQIVND (reference sequence). Trimming cost V 0 bases and J 3 bases; bases outside gene matches: 2. CDR3 region: CASSIDRGLNQPQHF. CDR3 DNA sequence: TGTGCCAGTAGTATAGATAGGGGGCTCAATCAGCCCCAGCATTTT.

The chain is built from TRBV5-1 and TRBJ2-5; weak D call: TRBD2 (6 bases). CDR1 is SGHRS and CDR2 is YFSETQ in the germline V gene. The CDR3 loop spans 14 amino acids. Trimming took 4 bases from V and 5 from J, leaving 15 bases between them. The CDR3 nucleotides are TGCGCCAGCAGCCCGAGAACAGGAGGGGAGACCCAGTACTTC. It yields the protein CASSPRTGGETQYF. Full variable domain (outside the CDR3, taken from reference TRBV5-1 and TRBJ2-5): KAGVTQTPRYLIKTRGQQVTLSCSPISGHRSVSWYQQTPGQGLQFLFEYFSETQRNKGNFPGRFSGRQFSNSRSEMNVSTLELGDSALYLCASSPRTGGETQYFGPGTRLLVL.

This chain connects TRBV5-4 to TRBJ2-3; 9 bases are shared with TRBD2. Looked up from germline, CDR1 is SGHNT and CDR2 is YYREEE (reference sequence). V gave up 4 bases and J gave up 4 bases; unmatched junction bases: 7. The CDR3 covers 15 residues. In nucleotides, the CDR3 is TGTGCCAGCAGCCTGGGCGGGAGGGTTTCAGATACGCAGTATTTT. The encoded protein is CASSLGGRVSDTQYF.

This clone was detected once. V usage is TRBV4-2 and J usage is TRBJ2-3; 8 positions match TRBD2. CDR3 size: 17 residues. The germline V gene encodes CDR1 LGHNA and CDR2 YNFKEQ. V trimming: 6 bases; J trimming: 3 bases; junction bases outside the gene matches: 14. The CDR3 DNA sequence: TGTGCCAGCAGTCCCCGGCAACTCGGGGGGGGTACAGATACGCAGTATTTT. Translation gives CASSPRQLGGGTDTQYF.